Given below is one TCR beta chain in context. V was shortened by 3 bases and J by 2 bases, with 13 bases between the two germline ends. The CDR3 sequence is 16 residues long. The germline CDR1 and CDR2 sequences are KGHSH and LQKENI. The method was immunoSEQ multiplex PCR; TCRdb's version includes in-frame clones alone and lacks a portion of them. The sample shows 100,000 or so clones, 90% to 95% of them seen only once. This sample is drawn from a study of T cell changes during pregnancy in multiple sclerosis. The receptor was isolated from a female donor with multiple sclerosis, enrolled in a pregnancy study. The sample here was peripheral blood, taken in the first trimester of pregnancy. The chain employs TRBV18 and TRBJ1-4, with D possibly TRBD1 on 6 matching bases. CDR3 loop: CASSPNRVDTNEKLFF. CDR3 DNA sequence: TGTGCCAGCTCACCGAACAGGGTTGACACTAATGAAAAACTGTTTTTT.